The clone carrying this T cell receptor (beta chain) was observed many times. These data belong to a study of identical twins. The CDR3 is made up of 17 amino acids. Germline CDR1 KGHDR, CDR2 SFDVKD. V shed 3 bases and J shed 4 bases, with 18 bases lying between them. TCRdb redid the calling of the 5' RACE reads with MiXCR, one entry per CDR3 protein. The repertoire holds 200,000 to 300,000 distinct CDR3 sequences, about 7.3% seen once, with under 4% in the top ten. These data also featured in a second study, about yellow fever vaccine responses in identical twins.

This sequence was found in a woman between 18 and 30 years old in good health. The chain carries TRBV24-1 and TRBJ2-4; tentatively, D is TRBD1 or TRBD2 (5 bases each). The source material was memory (CD45RO+) T cells sorted from blood. The CDR3: CATSDAQLVGAKNIQYF. Here the CDR3 DNA reads TGTGCCACCAGTGATGCCCAACTAGTTGGGGCAAAAAACATTCAGTACTTC.